What follows describes a single T cell receptor beta chain. The antigen is undetermined. Terminally differentiated effector memory CD45RA+ cells were left out of the naive CD8 fraction, which was CD45RO-negative and positively selected for CCR7. Tens of thousands of T cell genomes (roughly 190 ng DNA) went into each sorted-subset replicate. Clones were read by immunoSEQ multiplex PCR, and TCRdb kept only the in-frame ones, dropping some. In the table there are fewer than 1 million clones, 96% of which are singletons. V lost 2 bases and J 3 bases, leaving 8 bases between the germline ends. The CDR3 is 14 residues long. Germline V gene lookup returns CDR1 SEHNR and CDR2 FQNEAQ (reference sequence). This sample is drawn from a study of shared clonotypes between healthy human individuals. Study-level points and caveats: Collection of samples was limited to blood; tissue repertoires likely differ. What naive subsets generally showed was a larger estimated richness than memory subsets showed. The naive CD4 repertoires of several donors were compared, and about 5% of clonotypes were shared.

This sequence was found in a man aged 30 to 45 in good health. The source material was naive CD8+ T cells sorted from blood. This chain links TRBV7-9 with TRBJ1-5; the D gene is possibly TRBD1 (5 bases). The CDR3 sequence is CASSLIGDNQPQHF. CDR3 DNA sequence: TGTGCCAGCAGCTTAATAGGGGACAATCAGCCCCAGCATTTT.